Each of the 28 T cell receptor beta chains below was sequenced from the same sample in a study of T cell repertoires in cytomegalovirus infection. MiXCR was run by TCRdb on the reads, yielding one entry per CDR3 protein. The data show 310,000 or so distinct CDR3 sequences, more than 20% seen once. Sequenced material: PBMCs. The source is a human donor in good health (CMV status not recorded). Some clones in this sample may be carry-over from other donors' samples.

This clonotype appeared a few times. The chain recombines TRBV5-1 with TRBJ2-5; D not resolved. The germline V gene has CDR1 SGHRS and CDR2 YFSETQ. V shed 5 bases and J shed 5 bases, with 16 bases lying between them. There are 14 residues in the CDR3. The CDR3, as DNA: TGCGCCAGCAGTCTTGGGTCTGGGCAGGAGACCCAGTACTTC. Protein sequence: CASSLGSGQETQYF.

The rearrangement joins TRBV15 to TRBJ2-3; 11 positions match TRBD2. V was clipped by 5 bases and J by 4 bases; unmatched bases: 5. The CDR3 extends over 15 amino acids. Germline V gene sequence: CDR1 LNHNV, CDR2 YYDKDF (reference sequence). CDR3: CATSLFSGGADTQYF. The CDR3 coding sequence is TGTGCCACCAGCCTATTTAGCGGGGGGGCAGATACGCAGTATTTT.

V and J are TRBV28 and TRBJ1-3, with 9 bases identical to TRBD1. Per the germline V gene, CDR1 is MDHEN and CDR2 is SYDVKM. Trimming removed 7 bases from V and 3 bases from J; junction bases left unmatched: 13. The CDR3 sequence is 17 residues long. CDR3 region: CASTVPGQGSGGNTIYF. DNA for the CDR3: TGTGCCAGCACCGTCCCGGGACAGGGATCCGGTGGAAACACCATATATTTT. The entire variable domain, with the rest obtained from reference TRBV28 and TRBJ1-3, is as follows: DVKVTQSSRYLVKRTGEKVFLECVQDMDHENMFWYRQDPGLGLRLIYFSYDVKMKEKGDIPEGYSVSREKKERFSLILESASTNQTSMYLCASTVPGQGSGGNTIYFGEGSWLTVV.

This clonotype was detected ten times or more. This chain connects TRBV25-1 to TRBJ1-5; D is uncertain. This CDR3 is built from 13 residues. The germline gives CDR1 MGHDK, CDR2 SYGVNS. Trimming pared 4 bases from V and 4 bases from J, leaving 8 bases between. This chain's CDR3 is CASSGAGNQPQHF. The DNA for the CDR3 is TGTGCCAGCAGTGGTGCGGGGAATCAGCCCCAGCATTTT.

This clonotype was counted at least ten times. The chain uses TRBV7-9 and TRBJ2-7; no clear D gene. V was trimmed by 4 bases and J by 5 bases, leaving 9 bases between them. Germline CDR1 reads SEHNR; CDR2 reads FQNEAQ (reference sequence). This CDR3 contains 12 residues. The CDR3 DNA sequence: TGTGCCAGCAGCTCTCTAAGCAACGAGCAGTACTTC. Amino acids: CASSSLSNEQYF. The full variable domain, its missing parts supplied by reference TRBV7-9 and TRBJ2-7, is DTGVSQNPRHKITKRGQNVTFRCDPISEHNRLYWYRQTLGQGPEFLTYFQNEAQLEKSRLLSDRFSAERPKGSFSTLEIQRTEQGDSAMYLCASSSLSNEQYFGPGTRLTVT.

The J gene is TRBJ2-5, the V gene TRBV7-8; possible D gene TRBD2, 5 bases. Germline-derived CDR1 and CDR2 are SGHVS and FQNEAQ. CDR3 length equals 16 residues. V dropped 2 bases and J dropped 1 base, with 14 bases sitting between them. The CDR3 DNA sequence: TGTGCCAGCAGCTTATTGGCGGGTCCTCCCCAAGAGACCCAGTACTTC. This translates into CASSLLAGPPQETQYF.

The chain is built from TRBV11-1 and TRBJ2-1; possible D gene TRBD1, 6 bases. Germline V gene sequence: CDR1 SGHAT, CDR2 FQDESV (reference sequence). CDR3 size: 15 residues. Trimming removed 3 bases at V and 3 bases at J, with 12 bases between. The CDR3 DNA reads as TGTGCCAGCAGCTTCCAGACAGGCGGCTACAATGAGCAGTTCTTC. This sequence encodes CASSFQTGGYNEQFF.

This chain joins TRBV6-6 and TRBJ1-1, with D maybe TRBD1 (5 bases). Trimming left V 4 bases short and J 6 bases short, with 12 bases between. CDR3 length: 13 residues. Germline CDR1 is MNHNY and CDR2 is SVGAGI (reference sequence). CDR3 sequence (DNA): TGTGCCAGCAGTTTTCAGGGAGGAGCTGAAGCTTTCTTT. Translating it yields CASSFQGGAEAFF.

This clonotype showed up many times. This chain links TRBV7-2 with TRBJ1-3, with D unresolved. CDR3 length: 12 amino acids. The germline CDR1 and CDR2 sequences are SGHTA and FQGNSA. Trimming pared 5 bases from V and 4 bases from J, leaving 6 bases between. This chain's CDR3 is CASSPGGNTIYF. In DNA form, the CDR3 reads TGTGCCAGCAGCCCCGGAGGAAACACCATATATTTT.

The V gene is TRBV5-6, the J gene TRBJ1-1; 9 bases line up with TRBD1. Germline V lookup: CDR1 SGHDT, CDR2 YYEEEE. The CDR3 length is 15 residues. V lost 2 bases, J lost 5 bases, and 7 bases stayed unmatched. The CDR3 protein is CASSFGTGLGTEAFF. The DNA of the CDR3 is TGTGCCAGCAGCTTCGGGACAGGGTTGGGGACTGAAGCTTTCTTT.

The CDR3 DNA is TGTGCCAGCAGTTCCCGTCCCATGGCCTACGAGCAGTACTTC. Amino acid sequence: CASSSRPMAYEQYF. The V and J genes are TRBV27 and TRBJ2-7; D call uncertain. Trimming pared 4 bases from V and 2 bases from J, leaving 12 bases between. The CDR3 contains 14 residues. Looked up from germline, CDR1 is MNHEY and CDR2 is SMNVEV (reference sequence).

In its sample, this clonotype is large. The chain couples TRBV7-2 to TRBJ2-7, with D hard to call. V lost 5 bases to trimming and J lost 6 bases, with 17 bases between them. Germline V lookup: CDR1 SGHTA, CDR2 FQGNSA. The CDR3 has 14 amino acids. The CDR3 spells CASSREWAQGEQYF. The CDR3 DNA follows: TGTGCCAGCAGCCGCGAGTGGGCCCAAGGCGAGCAGTACTTC.

This clonotype was seen a few times. This chain links TRBV5-1 with TRBJ2-7; D could derive from TRBD1 or TRBD2 (5 bases each). CDR1 and CDR2 (germline): SGHRS, YFSETQ. The ends were cut back, 3 bases at V and 2 bases at J, with 15 bases in the middle. The CDR3 runs 15 residues. CDR3 sequence: CASSYSGRETYEQYF. The CDR3 coding sequence is TGCGCCAGCAGCTACTCGGGCAGGGAGACCTACGAGCAGTACTTC.

This chain links TRBV25-1 with TRBJ2-2; tentatively, D is TRBD1 (6 bases). Looked up from germline, CDR1 is MGHDK and CDR2 is SYGVNS. This CDR3 has 15 amino acids. The V end was cut by 1 base, the J end by 3 bases, with 9 bases between. CDR3: CASSESGQDTGELFF. The CDR3 nucleotides are TGTGCCAGCAGTGAATCGGGACAAGACACCGGGGAGCTGTTTTTT.

There are a few counts of this clonotype. This chain connects TRBV7-9 to TRBJ2-5; D may correspond to TRBD1 or TRBD2 (5 bases each). The CDR3 is 15 residues long. Germline V gene lookup returns CDR1 SEHNR and CDR2 FQNEAQ (reference sequence). The V end was cut by 5 bases, the J end by 7 bases, with 20 bases between. In DNA form, the CDR3 reads TGTGCCAGCAGCACCCCGGGGCGCAGGTCGACGACCCAGTACTTC. Translation gives CASSTPGRRSTTQYF.

The J gene is TRBJ1-2, the V gene TRBV29-1; D might be TRBD1 (6 bases). CDR1 is SQVTM, CDR2 ANQGSEA, per germline. This CDR3 contains 13 residues. V lost 4 bases and J 2 bases, leaving 11 bases between the germline ends. CDR3 region: CSVGGGGNYGYTF. The CDR3 nucleotides are TGCAGCGTTGGAGGGGGGGGGAACTATGGCTACACCTTC.

The gene calls are TRBV7-2 and TRBJ2-7; D not certain. V was pared by 7 bases and J by 1 base, with 8 bases between. Germline V gene sequence: CDR1 SGHTA, CDR2 FQGNSA. The CDR3 is 12 amino acids. Written as DNA, the CDR3 is TGTGCCAGCACACGAATTTCCTACGAGCAGTACTTC. Translated: CASTRISYEQYF.

This sequence joins TRBV19 and TRBJ2-7; D not resolved. The CDR3 length is 14 residues. V lost 3 bases to trimming and J lost 1 base, with 10 bases between them. The germline V gene encodes CDR1 LNHDA and CDR2 SQIVND (reference sequence). The CDR3 bases are TGTGCCAGTAGTATGTCTCGGCAGTCCTACGAGCAGTACTTC. This codes for CASSMSRQSYEQYF.

CDR3 in DNA: TGCAGTGCCGGACAGGGGGCTGAAAAACTGTTTTTT. Translating it yields CSAGQGAEKLFF. The J gene is TRBJ1-4, the V gene TRBV20-1; the match to TRBD1 covers 11 bases. The CDR3 sequence is 12 residues long. The germline V gene has CDR1 DFQATT and CDR2 SNEGSKA (reference sequence). V lost 6 bases, J lost 7 bases, and 1 base stayed unmatched.

The chain has TRBV6-1 and TRBJ1-5; D uncertain. V lost 2 bases and J 6 bases, leaving 14 bases between the germline ends. Germline-derived CDR1 and CDR2 are MNHNS and SASEGT. The CDR3 is 15 amino acids. CDR3 in DNA: TGTGCCAGCAGTGAATTCCCCCAGGTCGGTCAGCCCCAGCATTTT. Translated, it gives CASSEFPQVGQPQHF.

In this sample, this clonotype turned up a few times. This chain links TRBV4-2 with TRBJ2-4; D perhaps matches TRBD2 (5 bases). V shed 3 bases and J shed 9 bases, with 18 bases lying between them. The germline CDR1 and CDR2 sequences are LGHNA and YNFKEQ. The CDR3 has 15 amino acids. The CDR3 region has the DNA TGTGCCAGCAGCCATGCGGGTCCCAACCCTAGCATTCAGTACTTC. Protein: CASSHAGPNPSIQYF.

This clonotype was seen only a few times. The chain has TRBV7-2 and TRBJ2-1, with 7 bases matching TRBD2. The V and J ends lost 1 base and 5 bases, in that order; junction bases with no gene match: 5. The CDR3 length is 15 residues. Germline V lookup: CDR1 SGHTA, CDR2 FQGNSA. The CDR3 nucleotides read TGTGCCAGCAGCTTAGAGGGACTAAATAACAATGAGCAGTTCTTC. As protein: CASSLEGLNNNEQFF.

This clonotype was seen a handful of times. V and J are TRBV7-2 and TRBJ1-1, with 7 positions matching TRBD1. The CDR3 totals 13 residues. Germline loops: CDR1 SGHTA, CDR2 FQGNSA. V lost 2 bases and J lost 11; bases outside the gene matches: 8. In DNA form, the CDR3 reads TGTGCCAGCAGCTTAACCCCCACAGGGGTGGCTTTCTTT. Amino acids: CASSLTPTGVAFF.

This clonotype was detected a few times. This sequence joins TRBV14 and TRBJ2-3, with 9 bases that match TRBD2. Germline trimming cut 6 bases from V and 4 bases from J; bases unmatched to any gene: 8. This CDR3 is built from 15 residues. Germline CDR1 is SGHDN and CDR2 is FVKESK. The CDR3 loop reads CASRRYSGSPDTQYF. The CDR3, as DNA: TGTGCCAGCAGACGGTATAGCGGGAGTCCAGATACGCAGTATTTT.

The J gene is TRBJ1-1, the V gene TRBV12-5; D may be TRBD1 (6 bases). Germline CDR1 is LGHNT and CDR2 is FRNRAP. V gave up 3 bases and J gave up 5 bases, with 16 bases separating them. The CDR3 is made up of 15 amino acids. CDR3 amino acids: CASGLSGRGRTEAFF. In nucleotides, the CDR3 is TGTGCTAGTGGTTTAAGCGGCAGGGGAAGGACTGAAGCTTTCTTT. Drawing the rest from reference TRBV12-5 and TRBJ1-1, the complete variable domain is DARVTQTPRHKVTEMGQEVTMRCQPILGHNTVFWYRQTMMQGLELLAYFRNRAPLDDSGMPKDRFSAEMPDATLATLKIQPSEPRDSAVYFCASGLSGRGRTEAFFGQGTRLTVV.

The rearrangement joins TRBV12-3 or TRBV12-4 to TRBJ2-2; the D gene is possibly TRBD1 (5 bases). Deletions cut 6 bases from V and 2 bases from J, with 13 bases between. The CDR3 contains 15 residues. DNA of the CDR3: TGTGCCAGCAGAATGAAAGACAGAAACACCGGGGAGCTGTTTTTT. This codes for CASRMKDRNTGELFF.

The rearrangement joins TRBV19 to TRBJ2-2, with TRBD1 identical over 11 bases. This CDR3 spans 15 amino acids. CDR1 and CDR2 from the germline V gene are LNHDA and SQIVND (reference sequence). V trimming: 5 bases; J trimming: 6 bases; junction bases outside the gene matches: 5. The CDR3 loop reads CASSPGTGGAGELFF. As DNA, the CDR3 is TGTGCCAGTAGTCCCGGGACAGGGGGGGCCGGGGAGCTGTTTTTT.

This clonotype was observed a few times. The chain joins TRBV20-1 to TRBJ2-1; D is uncertain. CDR3 size: 18 residues. The germline V gene encodes CDR1 DFQATT and CDR2 SNEGSKA (reference sequence). Trimming removed 6 bases at V and 0 bases at J, with 24 bases between. CDR3 loop: CSADPPSAPLSSYNEQFF. CDR3 DNA sequence: TGCAGTGCGGACCCCCCATCGGCGCCCTTAAGCTCCTACAATGAGCAGTTCTTC.